One and the same sample provided the 2 T cell receptor beta chains below, sequenced in a study of cytotoxic CD8 clonotypes in ibrutinib-treated CLL (TCRdb year 2021). Receptor amplification or capture employed the immunoSEQ multiplex PCR assay. As stored in TCRdb, this immuneACCESS dataset retains in-frame rearrangements with V and J assigned. A fraction of the clones does not appear; measured against another copy, unresolved V genes explain less than half of the discrepancy, and the remainder lacks a known reason. The table for this sample lists around 40,000 clones; about two thirds of them were counted only once. The ten most abundant clones make up over 15% of the sample. The label giving this sample's time point can be read as: progressive disease on ibrutinib. The sample here was PBMCs, taken at disease progression, from a patient treated with ibrutinib. These receptors all come from a human donor with chronic lymphocytic leukemia.

This clone was recorded once. V is TRBV5-5 and J is TRBJ2-2; possibly TRBD1 for D (5 bases). The CDR3 covers 16 residues. Trimming left V 3 bases short and J 0 bases short, with 12 bases between. Germline V gives CDR1 SGHKS, CDR2 YYEKEE (reference sequence). CDR3 DNA: TGTGCCAGCAGCTCTGGACAAAGAACGAACACCGGGGAGCTGTTTTTT. This codes for CASSSGQRTNTGELFF.

The V gene is TRBV9, the J gene TRBJ2-2; TRBD1 agrees at 7 bases. The CDR3 spans 16 residues. The germline CDR1 and CDR2 sequences are SGDLS and YYNGEE. V lost 0 bases, J lost 4 bases, and 6 bases stayed unmatched. CDR3 sequence: CASSVATQGRTGELFF. Written as DNA, the CDR3 is TGTGCCAGCAGCGTAGCTACACAGGGGCGCACCGGGGAGCTGTTTTTT.